This TCR beta chain came from a study of blood T cell repertoires in COVID-19. As for the study in general: Samples of COVID-19 (acute and convalescent) were obtained from the United States, Italy and Spain. T cells, B-cell-depleted T cells, or PBMCs provided the cDNA or gDNA that served as material.

Per the original methods: From reference gene primer amplification, estimates of nucleated cell counts were derived. Method: immunoSEQ multiplex PCR; TCRdb's copy keeps in-frame clones and lacks some. V, J and clone size are taken as reported in that table, and D and trimming were inferred from the DNA itself. This sample carries 35,000 to 45,000 clones, 70% to 90% of them seen once, and the ten largest clones take 12%. CDR1 SGHAT and CDR2 FQNNGV come from the germline V gene. There are 17 residues in the CDR3. The V gene end was trimmed by 0 bases and the J gene end by 2 bases; junction bases not matched to a gene: 7.

The receptor was isolated from a man aged 55-75 years with active COVID-19. This rearrangement joins TRBV11-2 to TRBJ2-3; 8 bases line up with TRBD1. The sequencing input was peripheral blood. DNA for the CDR3: TGTGCCAGCAGCTTAGACCTGGACAGGGCGGCCACAGATACGCAGTATTTT. It yields the protein CASSLDLDRAATDTQYF.